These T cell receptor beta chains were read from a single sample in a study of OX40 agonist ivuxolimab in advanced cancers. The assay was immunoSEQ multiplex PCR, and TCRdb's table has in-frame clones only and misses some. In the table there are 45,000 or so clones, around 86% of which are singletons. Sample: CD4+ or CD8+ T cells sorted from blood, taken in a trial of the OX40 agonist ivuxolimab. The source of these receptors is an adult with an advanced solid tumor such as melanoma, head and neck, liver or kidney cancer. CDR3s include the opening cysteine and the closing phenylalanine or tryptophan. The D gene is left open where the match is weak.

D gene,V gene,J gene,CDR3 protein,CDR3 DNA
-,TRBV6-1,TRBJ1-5,CASSEYKNEGRGQPQHF,TGTGCCAGCAGTGAATATAAGAATGAGGGCAGGGGTCAGCCCCAGCATTTT
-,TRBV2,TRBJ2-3,CASSEGRTTDTQYF,TGTGCCAGCAGTGAGGGCAGGACCACAGATACGCAGTATTTT
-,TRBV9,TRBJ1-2,CASTETGRGDGYTF,TGTGCCAGCACCGAGACAGGTCGGGGAGATGGCTACACCTTC
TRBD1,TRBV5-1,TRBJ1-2,CASRGNSQGANYGYTF,TGCGCCAGCAGGGGTAATTCTCAGGGGGCTAACTATGGCTACACCTTC
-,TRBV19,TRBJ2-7,CASSPGTGPAYEQYF,TGTGCCAGTAGCCCGGGAACGGGACCTGCCTACGAGCAGTACTTC
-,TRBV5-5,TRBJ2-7,CASSPEAAGSYEQYF,TGTGCCAGCAGCCCTGAGGCGGCCGGATCCTACGAGCAGTACTTC
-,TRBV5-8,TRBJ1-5,CASSLKTGPNSNQPQHF,TGTGCCAGCAGCCTGAAGACGGGCCCGAATAGCAATCAGCCCCAGCATTTT
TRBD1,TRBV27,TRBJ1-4,CASSPHDGTGNEKLFF,TGTGCCAGCAGTCCGCATGACGGGACAGGGAATGAAAAACTGTTTTTT
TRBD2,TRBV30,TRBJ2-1,CAWTTGRGASYNEQFF,TGTGCCTGGACCACCGGGCGGGGGGCCTCCTACAATGAGCAGTTCTTC
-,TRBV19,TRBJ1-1,CASTPLGYGNTEAFF,TGTGCCAGTACCCCTCTCGGGTACGGTAACACTGAAGCTTTCTTT
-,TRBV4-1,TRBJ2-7,CASSQHTSNYEQYF,TGCGCCAGCAGCCAACACACTAGCAACTACGAGCAGTACTTC
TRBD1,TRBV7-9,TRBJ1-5,CASAPGQGNPQHF,TGTGCTTCTGCCCCGGGACAGGGGAACCCCCAGCATTTT
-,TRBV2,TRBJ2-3,CASSEGQRTDTQYF,TGTGCCAGCAGTGAAGGTCAGCGCACAGATACGCAGTATTTT
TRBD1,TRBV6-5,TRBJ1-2,CASSYSPDRGDYGYTF,TGTGCCAGCAGTTACTCCCCGGACAGGGGTGACTATGGCTACACCTTC